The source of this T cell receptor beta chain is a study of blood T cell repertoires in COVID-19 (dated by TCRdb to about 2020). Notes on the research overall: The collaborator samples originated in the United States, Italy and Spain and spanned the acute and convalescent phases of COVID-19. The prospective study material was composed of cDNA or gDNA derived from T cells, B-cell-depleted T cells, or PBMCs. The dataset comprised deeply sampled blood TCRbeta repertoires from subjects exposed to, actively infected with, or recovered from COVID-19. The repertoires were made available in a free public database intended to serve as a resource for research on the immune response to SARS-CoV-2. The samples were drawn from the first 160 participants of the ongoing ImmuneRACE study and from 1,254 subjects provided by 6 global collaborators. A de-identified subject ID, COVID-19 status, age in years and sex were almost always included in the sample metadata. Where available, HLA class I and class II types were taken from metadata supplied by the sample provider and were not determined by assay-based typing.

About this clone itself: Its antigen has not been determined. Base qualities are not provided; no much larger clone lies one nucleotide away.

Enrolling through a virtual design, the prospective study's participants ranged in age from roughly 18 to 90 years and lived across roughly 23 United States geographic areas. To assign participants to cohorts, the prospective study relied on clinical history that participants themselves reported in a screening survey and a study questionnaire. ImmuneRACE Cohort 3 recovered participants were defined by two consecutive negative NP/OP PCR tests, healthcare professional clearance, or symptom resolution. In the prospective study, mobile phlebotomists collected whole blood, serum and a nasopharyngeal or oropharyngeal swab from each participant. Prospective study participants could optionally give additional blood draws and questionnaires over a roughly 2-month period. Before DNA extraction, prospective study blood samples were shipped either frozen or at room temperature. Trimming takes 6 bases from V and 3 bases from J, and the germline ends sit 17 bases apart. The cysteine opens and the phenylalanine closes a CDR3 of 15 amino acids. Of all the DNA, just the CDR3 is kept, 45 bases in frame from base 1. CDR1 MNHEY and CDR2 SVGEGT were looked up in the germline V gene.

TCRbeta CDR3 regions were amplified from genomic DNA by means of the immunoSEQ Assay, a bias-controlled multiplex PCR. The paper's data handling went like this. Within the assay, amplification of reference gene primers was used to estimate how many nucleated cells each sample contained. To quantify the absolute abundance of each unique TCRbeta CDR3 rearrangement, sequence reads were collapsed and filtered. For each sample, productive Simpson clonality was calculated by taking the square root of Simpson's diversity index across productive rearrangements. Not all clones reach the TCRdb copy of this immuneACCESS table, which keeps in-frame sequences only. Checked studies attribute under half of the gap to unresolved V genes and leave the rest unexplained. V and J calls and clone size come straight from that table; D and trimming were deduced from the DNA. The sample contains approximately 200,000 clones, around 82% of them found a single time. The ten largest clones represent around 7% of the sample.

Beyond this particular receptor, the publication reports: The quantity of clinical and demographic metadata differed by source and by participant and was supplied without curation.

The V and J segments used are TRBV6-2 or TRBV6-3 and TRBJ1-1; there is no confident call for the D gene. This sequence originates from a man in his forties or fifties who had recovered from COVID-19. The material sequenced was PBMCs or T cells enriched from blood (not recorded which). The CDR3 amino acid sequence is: CASSRGSPGYTEAFF. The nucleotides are TGTGCCAGCAGCCGCGGGAGCCCGGGGTACACTGAAGCTTTCTTT.